These 15 T cell receptor beta chains were all obtained from the same sample, sequenced in a study of post-analysis software for immune sequencing data. Study-wide results and limits: TRBV5-6, TRBV5-1 and TRBV20-1 were among 4 or 5 TRBV segments more frequent in patients than controls.

What these receptors recognize is not known. Unique molecular identifiers tagged the TCR beta cDNA libraries. In TCRdb, the PCR reads were re-called with MiXCR into one record per CDR3 protein. The data show hundreds of thousands of distinct CDR3 sequences, with roughly 45% seen just once and 1.5% to 2% held by the top ten. Sequenced: blood. The receptors here all came from a girl aged 10-17 years with multiple sclerosis.

The chain uses TRBV6-1 and TRBJ2-2; D remains unclear. V shed 2 bases and J shed 7 bases, with 14 bases lying between them. CDR1 and CDR2 (germline): MNHNS, SASEGT. The CDR3 runs 15 residues. CDR3 sequence reads: CASSERPAGCGELFF. CDR3 coding DNA: TGTGCCAGCAGTGAACGACCCGCTGGCTGCGGGGAGCTGTTTTTT.

V is TRBV12-3 or TRBV12-4 and J is TRBJ2-3; 8 bases line up with TRBD2. J gave up 6 bases and V 2 bases, and 10 bases lay outside the gene matches. The CDR3 contains 16 residues. The CDR3 region is CASSLRRAGERDTQYF. The DNA for the CDR3 is TGTGCCAGCAGTTTACGGCGAGCGGGAGAACGGGATACGCAGTATTTT.

The chain has TRBV10-3 and TRBJ2-7; 7 bases map to TRBD1. Germline V lookup: CDR1 ENHRY, CDR2 SYGVKD. V was pared by 6 bases and J by 0 bases, with 2 bases of the junction left unmatched. This CDR3 is 13 amino acids long. The CDR3 loop is CAIRRQGSYEQYF. The CDR3 DNA follows: TGTGCCATCAGGCGACAGGGCTCCTACGAGCAGTACTTC.

V usage is TRBV29-1 and J usage is TRBJ2-1; 12 nucleotides line up with TRBD1. The DNA end is a closer match to TRBJ2-7, so the J assignment may be wrong. Germline V lookup: CDR1 SQVTM, CDR2 ANQGSEA. This CDR3 region has 19 residues. The chain's CDR3 is CSVEDPGQGARSLYNEQYF. The CDR3 region has the DNA TGCAGCGTTGAAGACCCGGGACAGGGGGCGCGATCGCTTTACAATGAGCAGTACTTC.

There are a few counts of this clonotype. The chain carries TRBV7-6 and TRBJ1-1, with TRBD1 identical over 7 bases. Germline CDR1 SGHVS, CDR2 FNYEAQ. This CDR3 contains 18 residues. Unmatched junction bases numbered 15, after V lost 5 bases and J lost 0 bases. The chain's CDR3 is CASSQALTGAVMNTEAFF. The CDR3 DNA reads TGTGCCAGCAGCCAAGCCTTAACAGGGGCCGTAATGAACACTGAAGCTTTCTTT.

This clonotype was recorded once. The CDR3 DNA is TGTGCCAGCAGTCCCGGGACAGGGGGTCCTCAAGAGACCCAGTACTTC. This encodes CASSPGTGGPQETQYF. The chain uses TRBV12-3 or TRBV12-4 and TRBJ2-5; 11 nucleotides line up with TRBD1. J gave up 2 bases and V 5 bases, and 7 bases lay outside the gene matches. This CDR3 has 16 residues.

This clonotype was observed a handful of times. V and J are TRBV7-2 and TRBJ2-7, with D hard to call. Trimming left V 3 bases short and J 5 bases short, with 14 bases between. This CDR3 is 14 amino acids long. Germline V gives CDR1 SGHTA, CDR2 FQGNSA. The CDR3 loop reads CASSFKQSSHEQYF. The CDR3 DNA reads TGTGCCAGCAGCTTCAAACAGAGTTCCCACGAGCAGTACTTC.

There are a few counts of this clonotype. V is TRBV7-6 and J is TRBJ2-4, with 11 bases that match TRBD2. Germline trimming cut 5 bases from V and 0 bases from J; bases unmatched to any gene: 3. Germline CDR1 and CDR2: SGHVS and FNYEAQ. The CDR3 is 16 residues long. The CDR3, as DNA: TGTGCCAGCAGCCTTGGACTAGCGGGAGCCAAAAACATTCAGTACTTC. Its translation: CASSLGLAGAKNIQYF.

The chain links TRBV6-2 or TRBV6-3 to TRBJ2-1; no reliable D call. Per the germline V gene, CDR1 is MNHEY and CDR2 is SVGEGT. The CDR3 totals 14 residues. V was shortened by 7 bases and J by 9 bases, with 19 bases between the two germline ends. CDR3 bases: TGTGCCAGCACCCCGGCTACCCGACGGATTGAGCAGTTCTTC. It codes for CASTPATRRIEQFF.

This clonotype was detected a few times. The chain employs TRBV27 and TRBJ2-7; 14 bases are shared with TRBD2. J lost 6 bases, V lost 10 bases, and 2 bases had no gene match. There are 12 residues in the CDR3. The germline gives CDR1 MNHEY, CDR2 SMNVEV (reference sequence). The CDR3 loop is CAIGTSGSEQYF. CDR3 in DNA: TGTGCCATCGGGACTAGCGGGAGCGAGCAGTACTTC.

V usage is TRBV29-1 and J usage is TRBJ2-7, with 11 positions matching TRBD1. Looked up from germline, CDR1 is SQVTM and CDR2 is ANQGSEA. J was trimmed by 9 bases and V by 4 bases; bases with no gene match: 11. This CDR3 is built from 14 residues. The CDR3: CSVAWTGGQWTQYF. The CDR3 DNA follows: TGCAGCGTTGCATGGACAGGGGGCCAATGGACGCAGTACTTC.

The V gene is TRBV6-2 or TRBV6-3, the J gene TRBJ2-7; D gene ambiguous. The germline gives CDR1 MNHEY, CDR2 SVGEGT. The length of the CDR3 is 14 residues. V was trimmed by 5 bases and J by 0 bases, leaving 11 bases between them. CDR3 region: CASSVEGSSYEQYF. In DNA, the CDR3 is TGTGCCAGCAGTGTGGAAGGATCCTCCTACGAGCAGTACTTC.

This clonotype came up a few times. The chain employs TRBV12-3 or TRBV12-4 and TRBJ1-1, with a weak D call TRBD1 (5 bases). There are 14 residues in the CDR3. Trimming shortened V by 6 bases and J by 7 bases, and 18 bases separated the two germline ends. CDR3 protein: CASSPTVPSNEAFF. CDR3 in DNA: TGTGCCAGCAGCCCGACAGTCCCCTCGAATGAAGCTTTCTTT.

This clonotype has a handful of counts. The V call is TRBV6-1, the J call TRBJ1-2; 8 bases are a match to TRBD1. The germline gives CDR1 MNHNS, CDR2 SASEGT. Trimming removed 7 bases from V and 13 bases from J; junction bases left unmatched: 17. The CDR3 runs to 14 residues. DNA of the CDR3: TGTGCCAGCACCTTCCGGGACAGGTACTGGCTAAGCACCTTC. Its protein is CASTFRDRYWLSTF.

The rearrangement links TRBV7-2 to TRBJ2-1; D call uncertain. Germline V gene data show CDR1 as SGHTA and CDR2 as FQGNSA. CDR3 length: 15 residues. V lost 1 base to trimming and J lost 6 bases, with 13 bases between them. For the CDR3, the DNA is TGTGCCAGCAGCTTAGATGGATCCATTCTCAATGAGCAGTTCTTC. This gives the protein CASSLDGSILNEQFF.